Included here is one TCR beta chain sequence, with context. With a much larger clone just one base away, this may be a read error. This sample stems from a study of T-cell reconstitution after alpha-beta-depleted transplantation in children. This sample's TCRbeta library carried unique molecular identifier barcodes. TCRdb used MiXCR to reprocess the PCR reads, holding one entry per CDR3 protein. The profile covers 600,000 to 700,000 distinct CDR3 sequences, with around 16% appearing a single time and approximately 1% taken by the ten largest. The sequence was obtained from a human donor who donated a stem cell graft to a child with acute myeloid leukemia. The sequences come from PBMCs from the stem cell graft donor, collected from the stem cell graft.

The CDR3 DNA follows: TGTGCCAGCAGCCTGACAGAGCTGAACACTGACGCTTTCTTT. This codes for CASSLTELNTDAFF. The V and J genes are TRBV12-3 or TRBV12-4 and TRBJ1-1, with D possibly TRBD1 on 5 matching bases. The CDR3 is made up of 14 amino acids.